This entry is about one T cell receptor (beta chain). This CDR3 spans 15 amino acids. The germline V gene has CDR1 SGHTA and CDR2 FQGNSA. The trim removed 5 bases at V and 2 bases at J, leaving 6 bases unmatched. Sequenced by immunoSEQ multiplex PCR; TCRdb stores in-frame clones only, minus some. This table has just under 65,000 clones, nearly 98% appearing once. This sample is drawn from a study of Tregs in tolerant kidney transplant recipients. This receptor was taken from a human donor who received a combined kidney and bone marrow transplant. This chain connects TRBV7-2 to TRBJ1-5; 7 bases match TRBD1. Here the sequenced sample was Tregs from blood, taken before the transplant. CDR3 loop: CASSRGTAGNQPQHF. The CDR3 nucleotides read TGTGCCAGCAGCCGGGGGACAGCAGGCAATCAGCCCCAGCATTTT.